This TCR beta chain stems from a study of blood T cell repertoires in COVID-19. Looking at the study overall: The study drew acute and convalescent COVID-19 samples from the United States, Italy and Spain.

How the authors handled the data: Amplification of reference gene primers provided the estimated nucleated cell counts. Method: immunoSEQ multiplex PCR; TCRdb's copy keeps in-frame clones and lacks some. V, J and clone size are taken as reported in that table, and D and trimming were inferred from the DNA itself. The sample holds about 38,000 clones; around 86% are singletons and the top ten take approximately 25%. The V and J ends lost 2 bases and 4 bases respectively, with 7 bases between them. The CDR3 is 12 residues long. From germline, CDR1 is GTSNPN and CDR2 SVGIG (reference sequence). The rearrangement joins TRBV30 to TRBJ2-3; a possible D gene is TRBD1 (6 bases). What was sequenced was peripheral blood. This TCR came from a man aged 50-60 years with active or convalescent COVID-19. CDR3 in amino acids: CAWSPGADTQYF. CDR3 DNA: TGTGCCTGGAGTCCAGGGGCAGATACGCAGTATTTT.